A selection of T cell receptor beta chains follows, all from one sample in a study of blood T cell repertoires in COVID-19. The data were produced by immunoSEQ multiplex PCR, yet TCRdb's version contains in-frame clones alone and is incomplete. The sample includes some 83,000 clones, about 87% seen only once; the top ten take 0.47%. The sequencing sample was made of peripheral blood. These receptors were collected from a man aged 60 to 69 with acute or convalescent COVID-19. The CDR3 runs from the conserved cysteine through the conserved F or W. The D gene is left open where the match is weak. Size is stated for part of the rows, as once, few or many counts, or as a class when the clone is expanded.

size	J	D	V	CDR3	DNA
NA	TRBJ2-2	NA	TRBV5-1	CASTTTNTGELFF	TGCGCCAGCACGACAACGAACACCGGGGAGCTGTTTTTT
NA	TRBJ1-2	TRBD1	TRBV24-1	CATGGQGGYGYTF	TGTGCCACCGGGGGACAGGGTGGCTATGGCTACACCTTC
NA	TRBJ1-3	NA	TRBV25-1	CASSEYRSGGNTIYF	TGTGCCAGCAGTGAATATAGGTCGGGGGGAAACACCATATATTTT
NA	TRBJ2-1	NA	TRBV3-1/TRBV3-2	CASSQDDGGTTPFF	TGTGCCAGCAGCCAAGATGACGGAGGGACGACTCCGTTCTTC
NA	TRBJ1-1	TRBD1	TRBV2	CASRIGGFDTEAFF	TGTGCCAGCAGAATAGGGGGCTTTGACACTGAAGCTTTCTTT
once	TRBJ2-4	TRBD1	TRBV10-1	CASSESPGGQNIQYF	TGCGCCAGCAGTGAGTCTCCAGGGGGCCAAAACATTCAGTACTTC
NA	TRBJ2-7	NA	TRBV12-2	CASRPHRQVSTYEQYF	TGTGCAAGTCGCCCCCACCGACAGGTTTCTACCTACGAGCAGTACTTC
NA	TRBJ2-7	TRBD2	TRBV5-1	CASSETSGSREQYF	TGCGCCAGCAGCGAGACTAGCGGGAGTAGGGAGCAGTACTTC
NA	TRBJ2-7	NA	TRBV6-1	CASSEGPRPAYEQYF	TGTGCCAGCAGTGAAGGGCCGCGGCCTGCCTACGAGCAGTACTTC
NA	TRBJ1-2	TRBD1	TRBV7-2	CASSLGQGASYGYTF	TGTGCCAGCAGCTTAGGGCAGGGGGCTTCTTATGGCTACACCTTC
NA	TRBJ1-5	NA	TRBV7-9	CASSLALNQPQHF	TGTGCCAGCAGCTTAGCCCTAAATCAGCCCCAGCATTTT
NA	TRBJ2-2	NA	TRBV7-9	CASSTTGFGELFF	TGTGCCAGCAGCACTACAGGGTTCGGGGAGCTGTTTTTT
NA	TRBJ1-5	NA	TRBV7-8	CASSLDRQTKSLLSNQPQHF	TGTGCCAGCAGCTTAGATAGGCAGACTAAAAGCCTACTTAGCAATCAGCCCCAGCATTTT
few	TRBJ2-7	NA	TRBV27	CASSPGQEQYF	TGTGCCAGCAGTCCCGGACAGGAGCAGTACTTC
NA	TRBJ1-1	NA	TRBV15	CATSIPGGGGAFF	TGTGCCACCAGTATACCCGGCGGGGGTGGCGCTTTCTTT
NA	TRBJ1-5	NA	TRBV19	CASSIGTAWGNQPQHF	TGTGCCAGTAGTATAGGGACAGCGTGGGGCAATCAGCCCCAGCATTTT
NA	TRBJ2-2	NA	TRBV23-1	CASKSWGDANTGELFF	TGCGCCAGCAAGTCATGGGGGGATGCGAACACCGGGGAGCTGTTTTTT
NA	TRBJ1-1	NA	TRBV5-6	CASSAEGAAFF	TGTGCCAGCAGCGCTGAGGGAGCAGCTTTCTTT
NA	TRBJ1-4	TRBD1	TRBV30	CAWSVGTGVEKLFF	TGTGCCTGGAGTGTAGGGACAGGGGTTGAAAAACTGTTTTTT
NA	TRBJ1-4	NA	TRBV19	CASSTLDFNEKLFF	TGTGCCAGTAGTACCCTTGACTTCAATGAAAAACTGTTTTTT
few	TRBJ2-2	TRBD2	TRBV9	CASSIIAGGPDTGELFF	TGTGCCAGCAGCATTATAGCGGGAGGGCCTGACACCGGGGAGCTGTTTTTT
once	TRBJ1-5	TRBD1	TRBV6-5	CASSRQGDSQPQHF	TGTGCCAGCAGCAGACAGGGGGATTCTCAGCCCCAGCATTTT
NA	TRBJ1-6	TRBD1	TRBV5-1	CASSLGQGSRGNSPLHF	TGCGCCAGCAGCTTGGGACAGGGGTCAAGAGGTAATTCACCCCTCCACTTT
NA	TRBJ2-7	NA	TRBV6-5	CASSSFGAAKQYF	TGTGCCAGCAGTTCCTTTGGGGCTGCCAAGCAGTACTTC
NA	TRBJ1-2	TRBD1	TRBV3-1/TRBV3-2	CASSQLAQGNYGYTF	TGTGCCAGCAGCCAACTCGCACAGGGGAACTATGGCTACACCTTC
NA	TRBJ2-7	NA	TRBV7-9	CASSPRVGSGEQYF	TGTGCCAGCAGTCCGAGGGTGGGGAGTGGAGAGCAGTACTTC
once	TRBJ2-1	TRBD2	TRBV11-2	CASSRASGRINEQFF	TGTGCCAGCAGCAGAGCTAGCGGGAGGATCAATGAGCAGTTCTTC
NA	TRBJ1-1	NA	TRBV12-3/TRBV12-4	CASSLTQAGAFF	TGTGCCAGCAGTTTAACGCAAGCGGGGGCTTTCTTT
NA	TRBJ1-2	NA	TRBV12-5	CASGLVSGQAHF	TGTGCTAGTGGTTTGGTATCCGGCCAGGCCCACTTC
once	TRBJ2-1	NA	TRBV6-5	CASSPPGLPNNEQFF	TGTGCCAGCAGTCCTCCAGGGTTGCCCAACAATGAGCAGTTCTTC
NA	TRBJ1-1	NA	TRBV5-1	CASSFKDMNTEAFF	TGCGCCAGCAGCTTCAAGGACATGAACACTGAAGCTTTCTTT
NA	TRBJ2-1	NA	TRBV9	CASSVQGNEQFF	TGTGCCAGCAGCGTTCAGGGGAATGAGCAGTTCTTC
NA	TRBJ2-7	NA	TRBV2	CASILQLSSYEQYF	TGTGCCAGCATTCTACAGCTCTCCTCTTACGAGCAGTACTTC
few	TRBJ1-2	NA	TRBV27	CASSLRFQGLGYTF	TGTGCCAGCAGTTTAAGGTTCCAGGGTTTGGGCTACACCTTC
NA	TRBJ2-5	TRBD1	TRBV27	CASSPRTGGLGETQYF	TGTGCCAGCAGTCCCAGGACAGGGGGGCTCGGGGAGACCCAGTACTTC
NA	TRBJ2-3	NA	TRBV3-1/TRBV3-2	CASSLLSTDTQYF	TGTGCCAGCAGCTTATTGAGCACAGATACGCAGTATTTT
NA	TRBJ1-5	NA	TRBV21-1	CASSPDGTGAFTGQPQHF	TGTGCCAGCAGCCCGGACGGGACAGGGGCATTCACGGGTCAGCCCCAGCATTTT
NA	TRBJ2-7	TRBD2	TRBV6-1	CASSESWWASGTPYYEQYF	TGTGCCAGCAGTGAGTCTTGGTGGGCTAGCGGGACTCCCTACTACGAGCAGTACTTC
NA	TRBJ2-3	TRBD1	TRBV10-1	CASSAPTGADTQYF	TGCGCCAGCAGTGCCCCGACAGGGGCAGATACGCAGTATTTT
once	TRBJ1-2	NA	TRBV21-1	CASSKALDSNYGYTF	TGTGCCAGCAGCAAAGCCCTAGACAGTAACTATGGCTACACCTTC
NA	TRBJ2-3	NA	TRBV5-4	CASRRASPVADTQYF	TGTGCCAGCAGACGTGCCTCCCCGGTGGCAGATACGCAGTATTTT
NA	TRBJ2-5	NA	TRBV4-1	CASSQFLAVETQYF	TGCGCCAGCAGCCAATTTTTAGCGGTGGAGACCCAGTACTTC
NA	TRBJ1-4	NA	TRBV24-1	CATSERGGNDEKLFF	TGTGCCACCAGTGAGAGGGGGGGGAACGATGAAAAACTGTTTTTT
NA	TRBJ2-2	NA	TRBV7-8	CASTLGAAGELFF	TGTGCCAGCACCTTAGGAGCGGCCGGGGAGCTGTTTTTT
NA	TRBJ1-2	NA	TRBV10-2	CASKSGVNYGYTF	TGCGCCAGCAAATCAGGGGTGAACTATGGCTACACCTTC
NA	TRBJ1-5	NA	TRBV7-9	CASSFSGNQPQHF	TGTGCCAGCAGCTTTTCGGGAAATCAGCCCCAGCATTTT